A selection of T cell receptor beta chains follows, all from one sample in a study of spatial heterogeneity in lung cancer. Each CDR3 protein gets one entry after TCRdb re-called the 5' RACE reads with MiXCR. In the table there are some 7,700 distinct CDR3 sequences, 15% of which are singletons. Specimen: normal lung tissue next to the tumor, collected at surgery. The receptors were sampled from a male donor with early-stage non-small cell lung cancer. Both conserved end residues are trimmed from each CDR3. Each record gives: CDR3 protein, clone size, V gene, J gene. Size tells how often a clone was seen (once, few, many) or the class of an expanded clone, and some rows leave it out.

ASRPQGAEAF	many	TRBV6-6	TRBJ1-1
ASSFSAGLQETQY	few	TRBV5-1	TRBJ2-5
SVKRTEAF	-	TRBV29-1	TRBJ1-1
ASSSPPGLAGGDNEQF	-	TRBV7-2	TRBJ2-1
SARDRDQPNEQF	-	TRBV20-1	TRBJ2-1
ASSPTDRARRYGYT	-	TRBV3-1	TRBJ1-2
ASSPGSTYNEQF	few	TRBV4-2	TRBJ2-1
ASSLSPNTEAF	few	TRBV12-3/TRBV12-4	TRBJ1-1
ASSLMDTQY	-	TRBV28	TRBJ2-3
ASSPTSGAGPHNEQF	-	TRBV28	TRBJ2-1
SARVPGTRMGEKLF	few	TRBV20-1	TRBJ1-4
ASSFTGSTDTQY	few	TRBV27	TRBJ2-3
ASRLAGSTGELF	many	TRBV7-9	TRBJ2-2
SATTHNEQF	-	TRBV20-1	TRBJ2-1